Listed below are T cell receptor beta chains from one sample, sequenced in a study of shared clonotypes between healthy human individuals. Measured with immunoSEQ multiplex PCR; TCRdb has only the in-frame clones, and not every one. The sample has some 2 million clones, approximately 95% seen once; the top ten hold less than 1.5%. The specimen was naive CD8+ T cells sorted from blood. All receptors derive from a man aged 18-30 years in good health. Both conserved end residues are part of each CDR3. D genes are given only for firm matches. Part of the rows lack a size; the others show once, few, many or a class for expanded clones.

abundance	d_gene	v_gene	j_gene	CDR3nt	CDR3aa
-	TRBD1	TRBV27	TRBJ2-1	TGTGCCAGCAAGACCCGGGACAGGCAGCACAATGAGCAGTTCTTC	CASKTRDRQHNEQFF
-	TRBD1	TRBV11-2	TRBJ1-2	TGTGCCAGCACAGAGCCCCTTTCAGGGGGCAGTGGCTACACCTTC	CASTEPLSGGSGYTF
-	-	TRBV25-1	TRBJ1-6	TGTGCCAGCAGTGAATCACTAGACTATAATTCACCCCTCCACTTT	CASSESLDYNSPLHF
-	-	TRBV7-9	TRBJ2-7	TGTGCCAGCAGCTCCACCCGCCAGGGACCCTCCTACGAGCAGTACTTC	CASSSTRQGPSYEQYF
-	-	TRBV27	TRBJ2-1	TGTGCCAGCAGTTCCGGGGGAGGCTCCTACAATGAGCAGTTCTTC	CASSSGGGSYNEQFF
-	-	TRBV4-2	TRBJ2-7	TGTGCCAGCAGCCAGACCGGGCTCGATTATGAGCAGTACTTC	CASSQTGLDYEQYF
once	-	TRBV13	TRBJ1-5	TGTGCCAGCAGCTTAAGGGCCGCCAAAGGGCCCCAGCATTTT	CASSLRAAKGPQHF
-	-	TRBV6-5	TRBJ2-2	TGTGCCAGCAGTTACCGAGGACAGACCGGGGAGCTGTTTTTT	CASSYRGQTGELFF
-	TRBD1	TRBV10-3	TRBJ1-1	TGTGCCATCAGATCGCAGGACAGGACGATGAACACTGAAGCTTTCTTT	CAIRSQDRTMNTEAFF
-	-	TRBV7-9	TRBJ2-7	TGTGCCAGCAGCTTAGAGGGCAGCTCCTACGAGCAGTACTTC	CASSLEGSSYEQYF
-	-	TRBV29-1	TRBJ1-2	TGCAGCGTTGAGACGGATCTTGGGGGCTACACCTTC	CSVETDLGGYTF
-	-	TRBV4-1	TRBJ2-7	TGCGCCAGCAGCCAAGGGTCGCCCCAACAGGGATCCTACGAGCAGTACTTC	CASSQGSPQQGSYEQYF
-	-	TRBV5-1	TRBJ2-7	TGCGCCAGCAGCTTGGCCGAGGTCTCGGGTTCCTACGAGCAGTACTTC	CASSLAEVSGSYEQYF
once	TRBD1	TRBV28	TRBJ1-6	TGTGCCAGCAGTTTTCAGGGGGCGTTTCCCCTCCACTTT	CASSFQGAFPLHF
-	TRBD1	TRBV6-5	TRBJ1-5	TGTGCCAGCGGCACCGACAGGGGGTTGATTCAGCCCCAGCATTTT	CASGTDRGLIQPQHF
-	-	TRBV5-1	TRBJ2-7	TGCGCCAGCAGCTTGGTAGATAGCTCCTACGAGCAGTACTTC	CASSLVDSSYEQYF
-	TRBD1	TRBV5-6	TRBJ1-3	TGTGCCAGCAGCTCCTACGGGACAGGGTCTGGAAACACCATATATTTT	CASSSYGTGSGNTIYF
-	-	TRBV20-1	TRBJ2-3	TGCAGTGCTAGAGCGACAGATACGCAGTATTTT	CSARATDTQYF
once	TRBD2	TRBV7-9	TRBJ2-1	TGTGCCAGCAGCTTGGAGACTAGCGGGGATTCAAATGAGCAGTTCTTC	CASSLETSGDSNEQFF